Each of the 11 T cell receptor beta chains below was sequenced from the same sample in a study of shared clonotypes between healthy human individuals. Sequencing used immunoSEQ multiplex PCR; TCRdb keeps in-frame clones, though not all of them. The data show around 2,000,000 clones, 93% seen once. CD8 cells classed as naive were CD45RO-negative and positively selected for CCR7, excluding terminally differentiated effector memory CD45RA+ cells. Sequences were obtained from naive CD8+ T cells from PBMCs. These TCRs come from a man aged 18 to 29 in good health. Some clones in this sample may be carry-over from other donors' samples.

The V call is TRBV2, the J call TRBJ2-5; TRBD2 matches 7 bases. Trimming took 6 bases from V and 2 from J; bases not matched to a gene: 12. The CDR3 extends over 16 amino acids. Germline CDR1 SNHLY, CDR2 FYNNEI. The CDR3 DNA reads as TGTGCCAGCAGCAGACCCCAGCGGGAACCTCAAGAGACCCAGTACTTC. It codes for CASSRPQREPQETQYF.

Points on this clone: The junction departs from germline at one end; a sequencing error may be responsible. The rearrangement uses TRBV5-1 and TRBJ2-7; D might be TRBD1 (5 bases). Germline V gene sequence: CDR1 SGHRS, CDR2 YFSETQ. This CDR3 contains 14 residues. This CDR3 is CTSSGNPSSYEQYF. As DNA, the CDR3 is TGCACCAGTTCAGGGAACCCCAGCTCCTACGAGCAGTACTTC.

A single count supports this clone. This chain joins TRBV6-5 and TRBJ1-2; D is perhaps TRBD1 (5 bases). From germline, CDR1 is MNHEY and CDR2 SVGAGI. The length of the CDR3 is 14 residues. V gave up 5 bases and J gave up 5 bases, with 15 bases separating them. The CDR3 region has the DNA TGTGCCAGCAGTCCCTCGGACGGGACGTATGGCTACACCTTC. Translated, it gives CASSPSDGTYGYTF.

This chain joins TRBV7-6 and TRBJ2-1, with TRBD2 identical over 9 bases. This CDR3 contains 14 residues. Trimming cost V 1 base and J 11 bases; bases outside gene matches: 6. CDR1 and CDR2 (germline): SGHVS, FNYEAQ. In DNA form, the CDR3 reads TGTGCCAGCAGCTTAGAGGTAGCGGGAGTACAGCAGTTCTTC. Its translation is CASSLEVAGVQQFF.

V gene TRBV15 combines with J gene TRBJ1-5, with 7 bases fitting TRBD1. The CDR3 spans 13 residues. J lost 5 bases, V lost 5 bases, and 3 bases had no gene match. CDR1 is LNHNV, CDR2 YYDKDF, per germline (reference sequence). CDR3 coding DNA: TGTGCCACCAGCGGCAGGGGGGATCAGCCCCAGCATTTT. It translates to CATSGRGDQPQHF.

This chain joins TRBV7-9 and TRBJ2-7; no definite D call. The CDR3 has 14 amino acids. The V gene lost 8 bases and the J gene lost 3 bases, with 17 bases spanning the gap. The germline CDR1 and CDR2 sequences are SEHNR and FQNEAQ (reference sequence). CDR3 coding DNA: TGTGCCAGCCGTGCGTTTGACCTCAGCTACGAGCAGTACTTC. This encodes CASRAFDLSYEQYF. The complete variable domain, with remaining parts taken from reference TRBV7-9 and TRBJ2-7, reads DTGVSQNPRHKITKRGQNVTFRCDPISEHNRLYWYRQTLGQGPEFLTYFQNEAQLEKSRLLSDRFSAERPKGSFSTLEIQRTEQGDSAMYLCASRAFDLSYEQYFGPGTRLTVT.

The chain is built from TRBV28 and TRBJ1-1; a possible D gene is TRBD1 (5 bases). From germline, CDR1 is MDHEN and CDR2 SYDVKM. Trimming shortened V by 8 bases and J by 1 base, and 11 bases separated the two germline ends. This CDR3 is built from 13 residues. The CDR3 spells CASQGWGNTEAFF. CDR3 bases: TGTGCCAGCCAGGGATGGGGGAACACTGAAGCTTTCTTT.

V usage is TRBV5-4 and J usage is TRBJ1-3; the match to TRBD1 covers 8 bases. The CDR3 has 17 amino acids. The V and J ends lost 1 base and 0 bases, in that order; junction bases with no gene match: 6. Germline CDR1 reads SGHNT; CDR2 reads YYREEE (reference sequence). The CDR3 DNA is TGTGCCAGCAGCTTGAGGGCAGGGGGCTTCTCTGGAAACACCATATATTTT. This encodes CASSLRAGGFSGNTIYF.

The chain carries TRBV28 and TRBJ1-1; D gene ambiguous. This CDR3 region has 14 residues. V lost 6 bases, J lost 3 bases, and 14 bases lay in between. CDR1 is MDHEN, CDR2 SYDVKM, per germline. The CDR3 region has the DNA TGTGCCAGCAGGCCACCGCTGGTGTACACTGAAGCTTTCTTT. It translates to CASRPPLVYTEAFF. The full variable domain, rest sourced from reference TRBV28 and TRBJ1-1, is DVKVTQSSRYLVKRTGEKVFLECVQDMDHENMFWYRQDPGLGLRLIYFSYDVKMKEKGDIPEGYSVSREKKERFSLILESASTNQTSMYLCASRPPLVYTEAFFGQGTRLTVV.

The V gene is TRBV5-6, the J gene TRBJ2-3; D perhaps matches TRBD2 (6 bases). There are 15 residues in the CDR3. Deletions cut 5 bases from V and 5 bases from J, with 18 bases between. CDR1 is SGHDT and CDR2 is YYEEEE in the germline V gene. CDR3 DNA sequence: TGTGCCAGCAGACCCCAGGGACTGCCGCTAGATACGCAGTATTTT. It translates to CASRPQGLPLDTQYF. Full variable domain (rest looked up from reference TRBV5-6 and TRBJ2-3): DAGVTQSPTHLIKTRGQQVTLRCSPKSGHDTVSWYQQALGQGPQFIFQYYEEEERQRGNFPDRFSGHQFPNYSSELNVNALLLGDSALYLCASRPQGLPLDTQYFGPGTRLTVL.

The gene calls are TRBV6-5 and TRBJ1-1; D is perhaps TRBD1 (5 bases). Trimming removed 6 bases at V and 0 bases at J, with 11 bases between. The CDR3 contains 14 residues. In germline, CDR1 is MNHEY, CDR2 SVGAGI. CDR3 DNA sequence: TGTGCCAGCAGCCGAGGGACGGTGAACACTGAAGCTTTCTTT. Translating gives CASSRGTVNTEAFF.